The 15 T cell receptor beta chains in this list originate from one sample, sequenced in a study of beta chain features in type 1 diabetes. TCRB transcripts that were expressed got sequenced, as all of the isolated RNA had been reverse transcribed. Assay used: immunoSEQ multiplex PCR; TCRdb lists only in-frame clones, some missing. The repertoire holds a few hundred thousand clones, with around 13% as singletons. Material: central memory CD4+ T cells from blood. The receptor source for this set is a man aged 25-45 years in good health.

In its sample, this clone was seen a few times. This chain links TRBV11-3 with TRBJ2-2; D is ambiguous. CDR1 and CDR2 from the germline V gene are SGHNT and YENEEA. The CDR3 covers 14 residues. V lost 1 base to trimming and J lost 2 bases, with 5 bases between them. As DNA, the CDR3 is TGTGCCAGCAGCTTAGGACAAAACACCGGGGAGCTGTTTTTT. As protein: CASSLGQNTGELFF.

The table lists this clone with a few counts. The chain links TRBV6-6 to TRBJ2-5, with 13 bases lining up with TRBD2. V was pared by 11 bases and J by 3 bases, with 12 bases of the junction left unmatched. The CDR3 has 16 residues. CDR1 MNHNY and CDR2 SVGAGI come from the germline V gene (reference sequence). CDR3 residues: CASLNRLAGGKETQYF. In DNA, the CDR3 is TGTGCCTCGCTAAACCGACTAGCGGGGGGTAAAGAGACCCAGTACTTC.

This chain connects TRBV27 to TRBJ2-5; D gene uncertain. The CDR3 runs 13 residues. Germline V gene sequence: CDR1 MNHEY, CDR2 SMNVEV (reference sequence). Trimming stripped 0 bases from V and 3 bases from J, with 5 bases between. CDR3: CASSLSMEETQYF. CDR3 in DNA: TGTGCCAGCAGTTTATCGATGGAAGAGACCCAGTACTTC.

This clone was counted only a few times. The V call is TRBV11-3, the J call TRBJ2-1; D is perhaps TRBD1 or TRBD2 (5 bases each). This CDR3 has 12 amino acids. V shed 5 bases and J shed 3 bases, with 5 bases lying between them. Germline V CDR1 and CDR2: SGHNT, YENEEA. The CDR3 DNA sequence: TGTGCCAGCAGCGGGGGCTACAATGAGCAGTTCTTC. This codes for CASSGGYNEQFF.

The sample holds a few counts of this clone. Within the sample, other DNA sequences also encode this same CDR3. The rearrangement joins TRBV4-2 to TRBJ1-2; D gene ambiguous. This CDR3 comprises 13 residues. Germline V gene lookup returns CDR1 LGHNA and CDR2 YNFKEQ. V dropped 0 bases and J dropped 2 bases, with 4 bases sitting between them. In nucleotides, the CDR3 is TGTGCCAGCAGCCAAGACCCCAACTATGGCTACACCTTC. Protein: CASSQDPNYGYTF.

This clone was counted only a few times. The genes are TRBV19 and TRBJ2-1; D possibly corresponds to TRBD2 (6 bases). The CDR3 loop spans 16 amino acids. V lost 3 bases to trimming and J lost 9 bases, with 21 bases between them. Looked up from germline, CDR1 is LNHDA and CDR2 is SQIVND (reference sequence). The CDR3 DNA sequence: TGTGCCAGTAGTATTCTCGACGCGGGGATGGGGGGTGAGCAGTTCTTC. Protein: CASSILDAGMGGEQFF.

The sample holds a few counts of this clone. The rearrangement joins TRBV30 to TRBJ1-4, with D maybe TRBD1 (6 bases). Germline CDR1 GTSNPN, CDR2 SVGIG (reference sequence). V lost 1 base and J 4 bases, leaving 16 bases between the germline ends. This CDR3 is built from 16 residues. CDR3: CAWSAPRTANNEKLFF. In nucleotides, the CDR3 is TGTGCCTGGAGTGCACCGCGGACAGCAAATAATGAAAAACTGTTTTTT. The full variable domain, its missing parts supplied by reference TRBV30 and TRBJ1-4, is SQTIHQWPATLVQPVGSPLSLECTVEGTSNPNLYWYRQAAGRGLQLLFYSVGIGQISSEVPQNLSASRPQDRQFILSSKKLLLSDSGFYLCAWSAPRTANNEKLFFGSGTQLSVL.

This clone was observed many times. The rearrangement joins TRBV14 to TRBJ1-1; no clear D gene. Germline V gene sequence: CDR1 SGHDN, CDR2 FVKESK. This CDR3 is built from 14 residues. Trimming took 0 bases from V and 4 from J, leaving 9 bases between them. CDR3: CASSQELSVTEAFF. The CDR3 nucleotides read TGTGCCAGCAGCCAAGAGCTCTCAGTCACTGAAGCTTTCTTT.

The V call is TRBV20-1, the J call TRBJ2-7, with unresolved D. The V and J ends lost 6 bases and 5 bases respectively, with 11 bases between them. There are 11 residues in the CDR3. Germline loops: CDR1 DFQATT, CDR2 SNEGSKA (reference sequence). CDR3 in amino acids: CSASPGHEQYF. CDR3 DNA: TGCAGTGCATCCCCTGGGCACGAGCAGTACTTC.

This clone was recorded a few times. V is TRBV7-3 and J is TRBJ2-3, with a possible D match to TRBD1 (6 bases). CDR1 is SGHTA and CDR2 is FQGTGA in the germline V gene. V shed 4 bases and J shed 1 base, with 9 bases lying between them. The CDR3 covers 14 residues. CDR3 bases: TGTGCCAGCAGCTCCCGGACAGGCACAGATACGCAGTATTTT. This codes for CASSSRTGTDTQYF.

V usage is TRBV4-1 and J usage is TRBJ1-2, with TRBD1 identical over 8 bases. Per germline, CDR1 MGHRA and CDR2 YSYEKL. J was trimmed by 3 bases and V by 3 bases; bases with no gene match: 3. This CDR3 has 14 residues. CDR3 sequence reads: CASSHETGDYGYTF. The CDR3 DNA is TGCGCCAGCAGCCACGAGACAGGGGACTATGGCTACACCTTC.

Comments on this clone: The identical CDR3 is also encoded by other nucleotide sequences in the sample. This chain uses TRBV2 with TRBJ2-5; D ambiguous. This CDR3 is 13 amino acids long. Germline V gene sequence: CDR1 SNHLY, CDR2 FYNNEI. V lost 4 bases and J 2 bases, leaving 8 bases between the germline ends. The CDR3 here is CASSVSVQETQYF. The CDR3 DNA follows: TGTGCCAGCAGTGTAAGCGTTCAAGAGACCCAGTACTTC.

This clone occurred a few times. This chain links TRBV5-4 with TRBJ1-1; no reliable D call. CDR3 size: 15 residues. Germline V gene sequence: CDR1 SGHNT, CDR2 YYREEE (reference sequence). Trimming removed 4 bases at V and 1 base at J, with 14 bases between. CDR3 residues: CASSQVALSNTEAFF. The CDR3 DNA reads as TGTGCCAGCAGCCAAGTTGCGCTATCGAACACTGAAGCTTTCTTT.

There are a few counts of this clone. A far larger clone is just one base off, so this is likely a read error. Other DNA variants within this sample encode the same CDR3. J is TRBJ2-7 and V is TRBV4-1; D may match TRBD1 or TRBD2 (5 bases each). CDR1 is MGHRA and CDR2 is YSYEKL in the germline V gene. The V gene lost 0 bases and the J gene lost 4 bases, with 16 bases spanning the gap. The CDR3 has 16 residues. The CDR3 nucleotides are TGCGCCAGCAGCCAAGATGGGGCCGGGGTCGCATACGAGCAGTACTTC. Its translation is CASSQDGAGVAYEQYF.

This clone was seen repeatedly, ten times or more. The chain recombines TRBV4-3 with TRBJ1-2, with 9 bases that match TRBD1. V lost 0 bases to trimming and J lost 8 bases; unmatched junction nucleotides: 4. The CDR3 is 14 amino acids. Germline V CDR1 and CDR2: LGHNA, YSLEER. The CDR3 DNA reads as TGCGCCAGCAGCCAAGATCACAGGGGGCCCGGCTACACCTTC. Translated, it gives CASSQDHRGPGYTF.